Below are 27 T cell receptor beta chains sequenced from a single sample in a study of molecular identifiers for immune sequencing clone quantification. One entry per CDR3 protein results from TCRdb running MiXCR on the PCR reads. This sample yields some 9,800 distinct CDR3 sequences, of which roughly 19% are seen a single time; over 1.5% belongs to the top ten. The sequenced sample consisted of naive CD8+ T cells from blood, with Jurkat cell RNA spiked in. The subset: FACS-sorted CD8+CD4-CCR7+CD45RA+ naive T cells. All receptors derive from a human donor in good health. Some libraries in this study had Jurkat cell RNA spiked in.

This clonotype is classed as medium-sized. The chain uses TRBV25-1 and TRBJ1-6, with D hard to call. Trimming cost V 1 base and J 4 bases, with 5 bases left between them. There are 14 residues in the CDR3. The germline gives CDR1 MGHDK, CDR2 SYGVNS. CDR3 protein: CASSELEYNSPLHF. DNA for the CDR3: TGTGCCAGCAGTGAATTAGAATATAATTCACCCCTCCACTTT.

This clonotype was seen only a few times. This rearrangement joins TRBV12-3 or TRBV12-4 to TRBJ2-1; no clear D. V lost 5 bases and J lost 9, with 17 bases in between. The CDR3 loop spans 14 amino acids. The DNA of the CDR3 is TGTGCCAGCAGTCAACCCCAAAGGCGCGGTGAGCAGTTCTTC. It yields the protein CASSQPQRRGEQFF.

The J gene is TRBJ2-5, the V gene TRBV27; D gene ambiguous. Germline V gives CDR1 MNHEY, CDR2 SMNVEV (reference sequence). Trimming shortened V by 4 bases and J by 2 bases, and 17 bases separated the two germline ends. CDR3 length equals 16 residues. The DNA for the CDR3 is TGTGCCAGCAGTTCCCTCCCGGTCCGGGCTCAAGAGACCCAGTACTTC. This sequence encodes CASSSLPVRAQETQYF.

Remarks on this clonotype: This may be a read error: a much more frequent sequence differs by one nucleotide. The CDR3 DNA reads TGCGGTGCTAGAGACCTCACGGGGGAGCGGTCCACAGATACGCAGTATTTT. As protein: CGARDLTGERSTDTQYF. This rearrangement joins TRBV20-1 to TRBJ2-3; D perhaps matches TRBD2 (6 bases). The CDR3 is 17 residues long. Per the germline V gene, CDR1 is DFQATT and CDR2 is SNEGSKA (reference sequence).

By sample share, this clonotype is medium-sized. Relative to the germline gene, one junction end is altered; a read error may explain this. The chain joins TRBV23-1 to TRBJ1-5, with no clear D. TRBV23-1 is treated as an ORF (open reading frame) with a function not yet certain. The CDR3 contains 10 residues. The CDR3 region is CASSQSSPRF. CDR3 bases: TGCGCCAGCAGTCAATCGTCCCCAAGGTTT.

By frequency in the sample, this clonotype is medium-sized. The chain uses TRBV15 and TRBJ1-3; TRBD1 aligns across 8 bases. Germline CDR1 LNHNV, CDR2 YYDKDF (reference sequence). V gave up 3 bases and J gave up 2 bases; unmatched junction bases: 9. The CDR3 is 17 amino acids. The CDR3 is CATSSVGDRGTGNTIYF. CDR3 bases: TGTGCCACCAGCAGTGTCGGAGACAGGGGAACTGGAAACACCATATATTTT.

Relative to its sample, this clonotype is medium-sized. The V and J genes are TRBV28 and TRBJ2-7; tentative D call: TRBD1 (5 bases). The V gene lost 1 base and the J gene lost 0 bases, with 10 bases spanning the gap. Germline CDR1 MDHEN, CDR2 SYDVKM. This CDR3 has 15 residues. The CDR3 region is CASSLSPDSSYEQYF. CDR3 DNA sequence: TGTGCCAGCAGTTTATCACCCGACAGCTCCTACGAGCAGTACTTC.

Many counts were recorded for this clonotype. This chain uses TRBV6-5 with TRBJ2-7, with D possibly being TRBD2 (6 bases). The germline V gene has CDR1 MNHEY and CDR2 SVGAGI. Trimming removed 10 bases from V and 3 bases from J, with 16 bases in between. This CDR3 comprises 13 residues. Here the CDR3 DNA reads TGTGCCACCCTGGCTAGTAGCGGCTACGAGCAGTACTTC. Encoded protein: CATLASSGYEQYF.

Many counts were recorded for this clonotype. The chain uses TRBV7-9 and TRBJ2-5; D possibly corresponds to TRBD2 (5 bases). Germline V gives CDR1 SEHNR, CDR2 FQNEAQ (reference sequence). The V and J ends lost 3 bases and 3 bases respectively, with 11 bases between them. The CDR3 is made up of 14 amino acids. CDR3 DNA: TGTGCCAGCAGCTTGGCACTAGACGAAGAGACCCAGTACTTC. This sequence encodes CASSLALDEETQYF.

V usage is TRBV12-3 or TRBV12-4 and J usage is TRBJ1-1, with 8 nucleotides matching TRBD1. With V trimmed by 2 bases and J by 11 bases, 10 bases remained unmatched. The CDR3 is 14 residues long. Here the CDR3 reads CASSLFADRVGAFF. In nucleotides, the CDR3 is TGTGCCAGCAGTTTATTTGCGGACAGGGTTGGGGCTTTCTTT.

By its share, this clonotype is medium-sized (0.01 to 0.1%). This chain uses TRBV7-9 with TRBJ2-7; possibly TRBD2 for D (7 bases). Looked up from germline, CDR1 is SEHNR and CDR2 is FQNEAQ (reference sequence). Trimming left V 3 bases short and J 4 bases short, with 10 bases between. This CDR3 region has 13 residues. The CDR3 is CASSLGGRYEQYF. CDR3 DNA: TGTGCCAGCAGCTTGGGGGGGCGGTACGAGCAGTACTTC.

In its sample, this clonotype ranks as medium-sized (0.01 to 0.1%). This chain joins TRBV7-9 and TRBJ2-3, with unresolved D. This CDR3 has 16 residues. Per the germline V gene, CDR1 is SEHNR and CDR2 is FQNEAQ (reference sequence). With 3 bases removed from V and 1 base from J, the gap between germline ends came to 14 bases. Here the CDR3 DNA reads TGTGCCAGCAGCTTCGGCCAAGTCCTGGGCACAGATACGCAGTATTTT. It specifies CASSFGQVLGTDTQYF.

Of note for this clonotype: This sequence may be a read error, since a much larger clone differs from it by one base. The J gene is TRBJ1-3, the V gene TRBV11-2, with TRBD1 as a possible D gene (5 bases). Deletions cut 4 bases from V and 2 bases from J, with 15 bases between. CDR3 length equals 16 residues. Germline CDR1 SGHAT, CDR2 FQNNGV. The CDR3 coding sequence is TGTGCCAGCAGCTCACCGCGGGGCCAGCCTGGAAACACCATATATTTT. It is translated as CASSSPRGQPGNTIYF.

This clonotype was detected ten times or more. The chain joins TRBV12-5 to TRBJ2-3, with D possibly being TRBD1 (6 bases). The CDR3 length is 13 residues. V was pared by 7 bases and J by 2 bases, with 10 bases between. Germline assignment: CDR1 LGHNT and CDR2 FRNRAP. The chain's CDR3 is CASEQGITDTQYF. The CDR3 region has the DNA TGTGCTAGTGAACAGGGTATCACAGATACGCAGTATTTT.

Of note for this clonotype: The missing conserved phenylalanine or tryptophan at the end of this CDR3 makes a read error likely. The V gene is TRBV24-1, the J gene TRBJ1-4, with 7 bases aligning to TRBD1. J lost 4 bases, V lost 0 bases, and 13 bases had no gene match. The CDR3 loop spans 19 amino acids. Germline V gene sequence: CDR1 KGHDR, CDR2 SFDVKD. The CDR3 is CATSDLTGDSHPINEKLFL. The CDR3 DNA follows: TGTGCCACCAGTGATTTGACCGGGGACAGCCATCCCATTAATGAAAAACTGTTTCTT.

This clonotype was recorded a few times. V usage is TRBV5-1 and J usage is TRBJ2-3, with TRBD2 matching over 7 bases. The V and J ends lost 2 bases and 4 bases, in that order; junction bases with no gene match: 13. Germline V gives CDR1 SGHRS, CDR2 YFSETQ. The CDR3 spans 17 residues. The CDR3 DNA reads as TGCGCCAGCAGCTTCCGACCTAGCGGCAGCTTAGCAGATACGCAGTATTTT. This encodes CASSFRPSGSLADTQYF. Looking up the rest from reference TRBV5-1 and TRBJ2-3 gives the full variable domain: KAGVTQTPRYLIKTRGQQVTLSCSPISGHRSVSWYQQTPGQGLQFLFEYFSETQRNKGNFPGRFSGRQFSNSRSEMNVSTLELGDSALYLCASSFRPSGSLADTQYFGPGTRLTVL.

The DNA of the CDR3 is TGTGCTAGTGGTTTGGCCCTTAGTGGGGCGCCAAACGGGGTCAATGAGCAGTTCTTC. Translating it yields CASGLALSGAPNGVNEQFF. The chain uses TRBV12-5 and TRBJ2-1; D is possibly TRBD1 or TRBD2 (5 bases each). V shed 1 base and J shed 6 bases, with 25 bases lying between them. Germline V gene lookup returns CDR1 LGHNT and CDR2 FRNRAP. The CDR3 contains 19 residues.

This clonotype was seen a few times. A much larger clone differs from this one at a single base, so this may be a read error. This chain joins TRBV30 and TRBJ2-1; a possible D gene is TRBD2 (5 bases). CDR3 size: 12 residues. V lost 2 bases to trimming and J lost 8 bases, with 10 bases between them. Per the germline V gene, CDR1 is GTSNPN and CDR2 is SVGIG (reference sequence). The CDR3: CAWSSGDDEQFF. The CDR3 nucleotides read TGTGCCTGGAGTAGCGGCGACGATGAGCAGTTCTTC.

With regard to this clonotype: A much larger clone differs from this one at a single base, so this may be a read error. The J gene is TRBJ2-3, the V gene TRBV4-2; no reliable D call. The J call may be wrong; the DNA end is better matched by TRBJ1-5. The CDR3 runs to 14 residues. Germline V lookup: CDR1 LGHNA, CDR2 YNFKEQ. The CDR3 loop is CASSQEAGTDTQHF. In DNA form, the CDR3 reads TGTGCCAGCAGCCAAGAGGCGGGCACAGATACGCAGCATTTT.

To note about this clonotype: At one boundary the junction diverges from the germline segment, which might be a read error. The V call is TRBV4-1, the J call TRBJ1-1; TRBD1 is a possible D gene (5 bases). The V gene's germline CDR1 is MGHRA and CDR2 YSYEKL. The length of the CDR3 is 16 residues. The CDR3 loop reads CASSHSLGDGFTGAFF. The CDR3 bases are TGCGCCAGCAGCCACTCATTGGGGGACGGGTTCACTGGAGCTTTCTTT.

Of note for this clonotype: Since a much larger clone is just one base distant, this may be a read error. V usage is TRBV27 and J usage is TRBJ2-3; D uncertain. Per the germline V gene, CDR1 is MNHEY and CDR2 is SMNVEV (reference sequence). This CDR3 spans 14 amino acids. CDR3 region: CANSFVLFTDTQYF. The CDR3 nucleotides are TGTGCCAACAGTTTTGTTCTTTTCACAGATACGCAGTATTTT.

This clonotype is labeled medium-sized. This sequence joins TRBV7-8 and TRBJ1-5; 8 bases fit TRBD1. CDR3 length: 15 amino acids. Germline V CDR1 and CDR2: SGHVS, FQNEAQ. After removal of 4 bases from V and 4 bases from J, the junction contained 6 bases not matched to a gene. CDR3 region: CASSSGGAGNQPQHF. The CDR3 DNA sequence: TGTGCCAGCAGCTCAGGGGGCGCCGGAAATCAGCCCCAGCATTTT.

Note on this clonotype: A much larger clonotype is one base distant, so this may be a read error. CDR3: CASSYSKVKDVDNLPQHF. CDR3 coding DNA: TGTGCCAGCAGTTACTCGAAAGTGAAGGACGTGGACAATCTGCCCCAGCATTTT. The chain joins TRBV6-2 or TRBV6-3 to TRBJ1-5; D is perhaps TRBD1 (5 bases). The CDR3 is 18 amino acids. Per the germline V gene, CDR1 is MNHEY and CDR2 is SVGEGT.

This clonotype is labeled medium-sized (0.01 to 0.1%). The rearrangement uses TRBV9 and TRBJ1-1; no reliable D call. The CDR3 consists of 13 residues. The germline gives CDR1 SGDLS, CDR2 YYNGEE. Between the trimmed V and J ends, which lost 3 bases and 0 bases, there was a span of 6 bases. The CDR3, as DNA: TGTGCCAGCAGCGCGCCTGTGAACACTGAAGCTTTCTTT. Translating gives CASSAPVNTEAFF.

This clonotype was seen at least ten times. The V gene is TRBV28, the J gene TRBJ1-5; D is uncertain. V lost 3 bases and J 6 bases, leaving 12 bases between the germline ends. The CDR3 totals 14 residues. CDR1 is MDHEN and CDR2 is SYDVKM in the germline V gene. CDR3 nucleotides: TGTGCCAGCAGTTTTGGAGGGCTGGGTCAGCCCCAGCATTTT. Its translation: CASSFGGLGQPQHF.

This clonotype is medium-sized in the sample. The chain recombines TRBV5-4 with TRBJ2-3; TRBD2 might be the D (6 bases). Germline-derived CDR1 and CDR2 are SGHNT and YYREEE (reference sequence). Trimming took 6 bases from V and 2 from J, leaving 31 bases between them. The CDR3 is 20 amino acids. The CDR3 here is CASTLDGAPPGLLNTDTQYF. In DNA, the CDR3 is TGTGCCAGCACCCTTGATGGGGCACCGCCGGGACTCCTCAACACAGATACGCAGTATTTT.

This clonotype is categorized as medium-sized. V gene TRBV23-1 combines with J gene TRBJ1-6; D is possibly TRBD1 (6 bases). TRBV23-1 is designated an ORF whose function remains uncertain. The length of the CDR3 is 17 residues. V was shortened by 2 bases and J by 1 base, with 12 bases between the two germline ends. The CDR3 loop reads CASSQDTGKSYNSPLHF. The CDR3 bases are TGCGCCAGCAGTCAAGACACAGGGAAATCCTATAATTCACCCCTCCACTTT.